Below, one TCR beta chain is given with its context. No antigen is known for it. Base qualities are not provided; no much larger clone lies one nucleotide away. The data are from a study of blood T cell repertoires in COVID-19 (dated by TCRdb to 2018 to 2020). A note on the overall study: Collaborator samples came from the United States, Italy and Spain and covered acute and convalescent phases of COVID-19. The prospective study material was composed of cDNA or gDNA derived from T cells, B-cell-depleted T cells, or PBMCs. The dataset comprised deeply sampled blood TCRbeta repertoires from subjects exposed to, actively infected with, or recovered from COVID-19. The repertoires were released in a freely available public database intended as a resource for research on the immune response to SARS-CoV-2. The samples were drawn from two sources: the first 160 participants of the ongoing ImmuneRACE study, and 1,000 to 1,500 subjects contributed by 6 global collaborators. A de-identified subject ID, COVID-19 status, age in years and sex were almost always included in the sample metadata. Where available, HLA class I and class II types were obtained from metadata supplied by the sample provider rather than from assay-based typing. Broader findings and caveats from the paper: Clinical and demographic metadata were provided uncurated, with the amount varying by source and participant.

Participants in the prospective study were enrolled through a virtual design, were aged roughly 18 to 90 years, and lived in approximately 25 United States geographic areas. In the prospective study, cohorts were assigned on the basis of participant-reported clinical history obtained from a screening survey and a study questionnaire. Mobile phlebotomists in the prospective study collected whole blood, serum and a nasopharyngeal or oropharyngeal swab from every participant. Participants in the prospective study had the option to provide additional blood draws and questionnaires over an approximately 2-month period. Before DNA extraction, prospective study blood samples were shipped either frozen or at room temperature. TCRbeta CDR3 regions were amplified from genomic DNA using the immunoSEQ Assay, a bias-controlled multiplex PCR. As for the original processing: Nucleated cell counts per sample were estimated from amplification of reference gene primers within the assay. To quantify the absolute abundance of each unique TCRbeta CDR3 rearrangement, sequence reads were collapsed and filtered. For each sample, productive Simpson clonality was calculated as the square root of Simpson's diversity index over productive rearrangements. What TCRdb holds here is the immuneACCESS table cut down to in-frame rearrangements. Part of the clones is not present; checked against another copy, under half of the missing clones reflect an unresolved V gene, and the others are unexplained. That table is the source of V, J and clone size, and D and trimming were worked out from the DNA. Recorded for this sample are approximately 210,000 clones; approximately 81% of them occurred a single time. The ten largest clones represent 8.5% to 10% of the sample.

From the cysteine through the phenylalanine, the CDR3 covers 15 amino acids. This entry keeps only the CDR3 DNA: 45 bases, framed from base 1. The germline V gene (reference sequence) sets CDR1 to MNHNY and CDR2 to SVGAGI. V lost 8 bases and J lost 8 bases, and the count of bases not matched to a germline gene is 12. The chain was built from TRBV6-6 and TRBJ2-1, with TRBD2 identical over 10 junction bases. The receptor was derived from a woman in her fifties or sixties with acute COVID-19. The material sequenced was PBMCs or T cells enriched from blood (not recorded which). The sequence in DNA is TGTGCCAGCGGCCAGGGGAGCGGGAGGGCCGATGAGCAGTTCTTC. Its translation reads: CASGQGSGRADEQFF.